These 3 T cell receptor beta chains share one sample of origin, sequenced in a study of T cell repertoires in cytomegalovirus infection. Each CDR3 protein gets one entry after TCRdb re-called the reads with MiXCR. The sample records 97,000 or so distinct CDR3 sequences, about 15% being singletons. Source material: PBMCs. The receptors were sampled from a human donor in good health (CMV status not recorded). Some clones in this sample may be carry-over from other donors' samples.

This clonotype has ten or more counts. The V and J genes are TRBV12-3 or TRBV12-4 and TRBJ1-3, with unresolved D. The CDR3 is 11 amino acids. Deletions cut 5 bases from V and 4 bases from J, with 3 bases between. CDR3 DNA sequence: TGTGCCAGCAGTCTCGGAAACACCATATATTTT. Translated, it gives CASSLGNTIYF.

As for this clonotype: The final CDR3 position lacks the conserved phenylalanine or tryptophan, pointing to a likely read error. The chain carries TRBV12-3 or TRBV12-4 and TRBJ1-1, with 9 nucleotides matching TRBD1. V was clipped by 1 base and J by 6 bases; unmatched bases: 6. This CDR3 is built from 15 residues. The CDR3 nucleotides are TGTGCCAGCAGTTTAGTAACAGGGGGCCCGGCTGAAGCTTTCTCT. Its protein is CASSLVTGGPAEAFS.

This clonotype showed up many times. The V call is TRBV7-2, the J call TRBJ2-5; 15 bases fit TRBD2. CDR1 SGHTA and CDR2 FQGNSA come from the germline V gene. The CDR3 contains 16 residues. V shed 5 bases, J shed 1 base, and the junction held 2 bases outside the gene matches. CDR3 DNA: TGTGCCAGCAGCATGGGACTAGCGGGGGGCCAAGAGACCCAGTACTTC. Translating it yields CASSMGLAGGQETQYF. Full variable domain (missing parts from reference TRBV7-2 and TRBJ2-5): GAGVSQSPSNKVTEKGKDVELRCDPISGHTALYWYRQSLGQGLEFLIYFQGNSAPDKSGLPSDRFSAERTGGSVSTLTIQRTQQEDSAVYLCASSMGLAGGQETQYFGPGTRLLVL.